Each of the 6 T cell receptor beta chains below was sequenced from the same sample in a study of T cells in Graves' hyperthyroidism and ophthalmopathy. Regions amplified from RNA transcripts were the TCR beta CDR3 regions. With the HTBI primer set, the TCR CDR3 went through a first round of RT-PCR. TCRdb re-analysed the multiplex PCR reads in MiXCR, keeping a single row per CDR3 protein. This sample has around 660,000 distinct CDR3 sequences, with approximately 42% found just once. The sequenced sample was peripheral blood or thyroid tissue (not recorded which). The source of these receptors is an adult man with Graves' disease, either hyperthyroidism or ophthalmopathy (not recorded which).

The chain combines TRBV24-1 with TRBJ1-2; D is unresolved. V was shortened by 4 bases and J by 4 bases, with 12 bases between the two germline ends. The germline V gene has CDR1 KGHDR and CDR2 SFDVKD. The CDR3 is made up of 14 amino acids. The CDR3 DNA sequence: TGTGCCACCAGTGAACCGGGCTCACTCTATGGCTACACCTTC. Encoded protein: CATSEPGSLYGYTF.

This clonotype was detected ten times or more. This chain joins TRBV12-3 or TRBV12-4 and TRBJ1-1; no firm D call. The CDR3 runs 15 residues. With 1 base removed from V and 4 bases from J, the gap between germline ends came to 13 bases. The chain's CDR3 is CASSLDRVFGTEAFF. The CDR3 coding sequence is TGTGCCAGCAGTTTAGACCGGGTATTTGGCACTGAAGCTTTCTTT.

This clonotype was seen at least ten times. This sequence joins TRBV7-8 and TRBJ1-1, with a tentative D call TRBD1 (5 bases). Per the germline V gene, CDR1 is SGHVS and CDR2 is FQNEAQ. The CDR3 extends over 14 amino acids. V was clipped by 3 bases and J by 5 bases, with 13 bases between them. The DNA for the CDR3 is TGTGCCAGCAGCTTGGACACTCAAAAGACTGAAGCTTTCTTT. It specifies CASSLDTQKTEAFF.

This clonotype has only a few counts. This rearrangement joins TRBV9 to TRBJ2-5; TRBD2 matches 7 bases. The CDR3 has 15 residues. V shed 2 bases and J 5 bases; nucleotides not matched to a gene: 9. The germline V gene has CDR1 SGDLS and CDR2 YYNGEE. The CDR3 DNA is TGTGCCAGCAGCGTTTCAGGGAGGGATGGGGAGACCCAGTACTTC. Protein product: CASSVSGRDGETQYF.

In regard to this clonotype: Compared with germline, one end of the junction differs, possibly owing to a read error. This sequence joins TRBV10-3 and TRBJ2-1; D is perhaps TRBD1 (6 bases). CDR1 is ENHRY and CDR2 is SYGVKD in the germline V gene. This CDR3 contains 12 residues. The CDR3 sequence is CASSYTQGEQFF. Written as DNA, the CDR3 is TGTGCCAGCAGTTACACACAGGGTGAGCAGTTCTTC.

This chain links TRBV7-7 with TRBJ1-5, with 7 bases aligning to TRBD1. The CDR3 is 14 residues long. Germline V gene sequence: CDR1 SSHAT, CDR2 FNYEAQ (reference sequence). V shed 5 bases and J 5 bases; nucleotides not matched to a gene: 6. This chain's CDR3 is CASSAGGGDQPQHF. DNA of the CDR3: TGTGCCAGCAGCGCAGGGGGGGGGGATCAGCCCCAGCATTTT.